This TCR beta chain was identified in a study of T cell changes during pregnancy in multiple sclerosis. The data were produced by immunoSEQ multiplex PCR, yet TCRdb's version contains in-frame clones alone and is incomplete. The data hold 70,000 to 75,000 clones, with 88% observed a single time. This CDR3 is built from 16 residues. Trimming removed 3 bases at V and 0 bases at J, with 13 bases between. Germline V gene data show CDR1 as SGHRS and CDR2 as YFSETQ. The rearrangement joins TRBV5-1 to TRBJ2-1, with D unresolved. The specimen comprised peripheral blood, sampled before pregnancy. The origin of this receptor is a female donor with multiple sclerosis, enrolled in a pregnancy study. The CDR3 nucleotides are TGCGCCAGCAGCTCCGTTTCTTCGAGCTCCTACAATGAGCAGTTCTTC. Its translation is CASSSVSSSSYNEQFF.